This T cell receptor (beta chain) was obtained from a study of T-cell reconstitution after alpha-beta-depleted transplantation in children. As regards this clonotype: Its specificity is not known. This may be a read error: a much more frequent sequence differs by one nucleotide.

Unique molecular identifiers were incorporated into the prepared TCRbeta library. TCRdb re-called the PCR reads with MiXCR, one entry per CDR3 protein. The sample records 600,000 to 800,000 distinct CDR3 sequences, roughly 13% being singletons. Trimming left V 6 bases short and J 6 bases short, with 11 bases between. The CDR3 is made up of 12 amino acids. General study findings and limits: A year had passed since transplant, and T-cell counts and diversity by then came mostly from newly produced T cells. The study traced high day-60 TCRbeta diversity in some patients to surviving recipient T cells and thymic progenitors. Reportedly, only several hundred clones from non-depleted graft cells drove alpha-beta T-cell counts at about two months.

The TCR comes from a girl aged 2 to 10 with congenital amegakaryocytic thrombocytopenia, due to receive a stem cell transplant. This material consisted of PBMCs, taken before TCRalphabeta/CD19-depleted stem cell transplant. The chain uses TRBV12-3 or TRBV12-4 and TRBJ2-5, with D unresolved. This CDR3 is CASSRMGKTQYF. For the CDR3, the DNA is TGTGCCAGCAGCAGGATGGGAAAGACCCAGTACTTC.